Given below is one T cell receptor (beta chain) in context. Its antigen is currently unknown. The read gets to within 3 residues of the CDR3 end, and the germline J gene fills in the rest. The sample originates from a study of T cells in women clearing cervical HPV infection. Study-level information: For cases, blood was sampled a median 149 days after lesion detection, interquartile range about 90 to 230 days. Study findings and constraints: Repertoire richness, not evenness, was significantly elevated in CIN3+ cases versus controls.

The CDR3 runs to 14 residues. Germline CDR1 is SGHVS and CDR2 is FQNEAQ. immunoSEQ multiplex PCR used an average of 1200 ng genomic DNA. Sequenced by immunoSEQ multiplex PCR; TCRdb stores in-frame clones only, minus some. The listing contains some 15,000 clones. Sequenced input: blood buffy coat. This TCR was recovered from a woman aged 18 to 75 with a cervical HPV16 infection that either progressed to CIN3+ or cleared (not recorded which). The chain is built from TRBV7-8 and TRBJ1-4; tentatively, D is TRBD1 (5 bases). The CDR3 DNA, read in part, is TGTGCCAGCAGCGTGGGCTCTGGGGCCAACGTA. The encoded protein is CASSVGSGANV. The complete CDR3 sequence is CASSVGSGANVLFF.